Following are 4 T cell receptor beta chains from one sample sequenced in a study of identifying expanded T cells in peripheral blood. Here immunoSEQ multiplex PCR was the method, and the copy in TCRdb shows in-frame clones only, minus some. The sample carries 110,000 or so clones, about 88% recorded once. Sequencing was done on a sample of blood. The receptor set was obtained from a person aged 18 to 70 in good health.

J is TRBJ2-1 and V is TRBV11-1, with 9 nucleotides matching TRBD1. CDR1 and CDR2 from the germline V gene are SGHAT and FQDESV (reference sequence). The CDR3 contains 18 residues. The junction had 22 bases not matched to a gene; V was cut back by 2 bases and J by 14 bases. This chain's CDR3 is CASSLRPPPLTGGGEEFF. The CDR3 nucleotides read TGTGCCAGCAGCTTAAGACCCCCTCCCCTTACAGGGGGCGGGGAGGAGTTCTTC.

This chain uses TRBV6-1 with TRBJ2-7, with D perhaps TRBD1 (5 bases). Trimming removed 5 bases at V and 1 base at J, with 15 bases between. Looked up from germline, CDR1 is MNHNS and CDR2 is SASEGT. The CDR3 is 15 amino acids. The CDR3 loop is CASSSIKGASYEQYF. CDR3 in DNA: TGTGCCAGCAGTTCAATTAAAGGGGCTTCCTACGAGCAGTACTTC.

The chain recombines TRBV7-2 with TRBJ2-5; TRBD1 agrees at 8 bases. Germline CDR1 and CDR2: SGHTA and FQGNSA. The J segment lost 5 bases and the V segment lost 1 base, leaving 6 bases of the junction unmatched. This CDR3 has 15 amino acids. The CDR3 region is CASSLGGQAWETQYF. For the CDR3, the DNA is TGTGCCAGCAGCTTAGGGGGACAGGCCTGGGAGACCCAGTACTTC.

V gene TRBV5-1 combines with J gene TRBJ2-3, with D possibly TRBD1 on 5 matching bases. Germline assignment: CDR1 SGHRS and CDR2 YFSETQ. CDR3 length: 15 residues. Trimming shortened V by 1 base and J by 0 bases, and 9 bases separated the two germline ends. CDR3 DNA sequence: TGCGCCAGCAGCTTGTGGGGCGAGAGCACAGATACGCAGTATTTT. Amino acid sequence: CASSLWGESTDTQYF.